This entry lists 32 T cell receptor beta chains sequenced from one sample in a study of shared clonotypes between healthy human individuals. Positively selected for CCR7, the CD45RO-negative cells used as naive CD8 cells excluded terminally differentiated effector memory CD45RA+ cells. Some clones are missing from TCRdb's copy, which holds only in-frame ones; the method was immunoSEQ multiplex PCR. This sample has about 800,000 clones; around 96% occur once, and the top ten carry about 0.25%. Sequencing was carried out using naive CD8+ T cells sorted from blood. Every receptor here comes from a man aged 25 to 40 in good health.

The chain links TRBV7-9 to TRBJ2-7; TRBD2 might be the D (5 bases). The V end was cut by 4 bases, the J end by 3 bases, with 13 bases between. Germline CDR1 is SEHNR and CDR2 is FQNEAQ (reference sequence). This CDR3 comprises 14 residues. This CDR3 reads CASSSGGLSYEQYF. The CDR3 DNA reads TGTGCCAGCAGCTCCGGCGGGCTGAGCTACGAGCAGTACTTC. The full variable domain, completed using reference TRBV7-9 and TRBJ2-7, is DTGVSQNPRHKITKRGQNVTFRCDPISEHNRLYWYRQTLGQGPEFLTYFQNEAQLEKSRLLSDRFSAERPKGSFSTLEIQRTEQGDSAMYLCASSSGGLSYEQYFGPGTRLTVT.

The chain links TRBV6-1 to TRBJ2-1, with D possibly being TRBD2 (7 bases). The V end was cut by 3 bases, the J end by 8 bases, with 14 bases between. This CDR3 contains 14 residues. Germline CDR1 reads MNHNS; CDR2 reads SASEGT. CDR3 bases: TGTGCCAGCAGTGATGGGGGGGCGAGCCATGAGCAGTTCTTC. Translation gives CASSDGGASHEQFF.

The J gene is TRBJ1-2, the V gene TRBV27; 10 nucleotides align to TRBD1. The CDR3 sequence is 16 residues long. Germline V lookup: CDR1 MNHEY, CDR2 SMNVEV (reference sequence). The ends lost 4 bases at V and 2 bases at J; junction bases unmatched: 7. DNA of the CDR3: TGTGCCAGCAGTTCGCGACAGGGGGCCAAAAACTATGGCTACACCTTC. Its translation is CASSSRQGAKNYGYTF.

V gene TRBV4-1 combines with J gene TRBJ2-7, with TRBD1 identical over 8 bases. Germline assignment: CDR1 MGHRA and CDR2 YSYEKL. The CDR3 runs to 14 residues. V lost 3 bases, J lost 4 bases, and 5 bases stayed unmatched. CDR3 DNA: TGCGCCAGCAGCCAGGTACAGGGGGAGTACGAGCAGTACTTC. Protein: CASSQVQGEYEQYF.

The CDR3 nucleotides are TGTGCCAGCAGTGAACTAGCCCACAATGAGCAGTTCTTC. This translates into CASSELAHNEQFF. The chain links TRBV2 to TRBJ2-1; D may be TRBD2 (5 bases). V lost 2 bases, J lost 5 bases, and 7 bases lay in between. This CDR3 comprises 13 residues. Germline lookup yields CDR1 SNHLY and CDR2 FYNNEI.

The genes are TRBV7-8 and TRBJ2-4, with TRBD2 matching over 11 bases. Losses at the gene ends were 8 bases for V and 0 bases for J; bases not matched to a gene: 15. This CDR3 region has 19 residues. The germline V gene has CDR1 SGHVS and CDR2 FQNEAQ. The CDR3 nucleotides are TGTGCCAGCGCTCCAAACGAACTAGCGGGAGCGATAGCCAAAAACATTCAGTACTTC. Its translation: CASAPNELAGAIAKNIQYF. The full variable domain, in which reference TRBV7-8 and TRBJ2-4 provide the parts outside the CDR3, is GAGVSQSPRYKVAKRGQDVALRCDPISGHVSLFWYQQALGQGPEFLTYFQNEAQLDKSGLPSDRFFAERPEGSVSTLKIQRTQQEDSAVYLCASAPNELAGAIAKNIQYFGAGTRLSVL.

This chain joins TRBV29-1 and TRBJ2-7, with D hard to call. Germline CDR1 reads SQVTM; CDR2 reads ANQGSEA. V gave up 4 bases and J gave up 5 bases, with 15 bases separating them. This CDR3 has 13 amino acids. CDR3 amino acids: CSVVGNQIDEQYF. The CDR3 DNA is TGCAGCGTTGTTGGGAATCAGATCGACGAGCAGTACTTC.

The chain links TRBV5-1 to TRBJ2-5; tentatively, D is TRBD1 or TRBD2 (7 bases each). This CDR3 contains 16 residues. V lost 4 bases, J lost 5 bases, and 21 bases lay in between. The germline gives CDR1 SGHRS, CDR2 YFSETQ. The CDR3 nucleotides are TGCGCCAGCAGCGACCCGACAGGGAGGGTGCAGGAGACCCAGTACTTC. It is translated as CASSDPTGRVQETQYF.

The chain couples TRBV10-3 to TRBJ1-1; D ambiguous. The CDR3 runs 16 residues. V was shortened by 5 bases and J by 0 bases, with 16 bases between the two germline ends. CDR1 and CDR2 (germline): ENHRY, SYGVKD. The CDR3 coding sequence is TGTGCCATCAGTCATCCTATGGGGTCCATGAACACTGAAGCTTTCTTT. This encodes CAISHPMGSMNTEAFF.

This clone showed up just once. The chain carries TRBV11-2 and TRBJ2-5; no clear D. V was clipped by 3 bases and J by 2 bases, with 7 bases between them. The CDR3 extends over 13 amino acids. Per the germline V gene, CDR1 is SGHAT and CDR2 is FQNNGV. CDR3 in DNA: TGTGCCAGCAGCTTCTCGGAGCAAGAGACCCAGTACTTC. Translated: CASSFSEQETQYF. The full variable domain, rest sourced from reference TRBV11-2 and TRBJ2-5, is EAGVAQSPRYKIIEKRQSVAFWCNPISGHATLYWYQQILGQGPKLLIQFQNNGVVDDSQLPKDRFSAERLKGVDSTLKIQPAKLEDSAVYLCASSFSEQETQYFGPGTRLLVL.

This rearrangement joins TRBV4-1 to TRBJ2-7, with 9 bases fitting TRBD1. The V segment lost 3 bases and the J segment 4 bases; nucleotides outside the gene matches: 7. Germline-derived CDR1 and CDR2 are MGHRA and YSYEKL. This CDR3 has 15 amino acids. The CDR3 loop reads CASSHPGQGVYEQYF. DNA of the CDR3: TGCGCCAGCAGCCACCCGGGACAGGGAGTGTACGAGCAGTACTTC.

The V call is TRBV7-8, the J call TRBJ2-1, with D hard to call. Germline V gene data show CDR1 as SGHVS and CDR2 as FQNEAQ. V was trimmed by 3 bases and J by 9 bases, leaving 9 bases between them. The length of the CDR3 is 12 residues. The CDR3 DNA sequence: TGTGCCAGCAGCTTGCAGGTGAGTGAGCAGTTCTTC. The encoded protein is CASSLQVSEQFF.

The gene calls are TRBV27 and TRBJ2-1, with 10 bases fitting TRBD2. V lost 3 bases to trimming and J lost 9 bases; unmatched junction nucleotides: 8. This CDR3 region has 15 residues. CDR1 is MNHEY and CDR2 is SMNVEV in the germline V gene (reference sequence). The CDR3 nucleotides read TGTGCCAGCAGTTTTTTAGAAGCTAGCGGGAGTGAGCAGTTCTTC. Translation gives CASSFLEASGSEQFF.

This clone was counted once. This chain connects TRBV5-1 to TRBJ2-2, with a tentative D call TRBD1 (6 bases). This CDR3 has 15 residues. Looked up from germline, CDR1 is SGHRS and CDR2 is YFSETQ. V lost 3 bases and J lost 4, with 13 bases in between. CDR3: CASSWDNEGTGELFF. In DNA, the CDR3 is TGCGCCAGCAGCTGGGACAACGAAGGCACCGGGGAGCTGTTTTTT.

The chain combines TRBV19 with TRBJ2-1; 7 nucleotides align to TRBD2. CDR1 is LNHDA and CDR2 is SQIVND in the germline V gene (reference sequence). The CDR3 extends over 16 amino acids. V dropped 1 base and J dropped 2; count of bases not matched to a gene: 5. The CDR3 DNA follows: TGTGCCAGTAGTATAGTGACGGGAGGTCCCTACAATGAGCAGTTCTTC. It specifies CASSIVTGGPYNEQFF.

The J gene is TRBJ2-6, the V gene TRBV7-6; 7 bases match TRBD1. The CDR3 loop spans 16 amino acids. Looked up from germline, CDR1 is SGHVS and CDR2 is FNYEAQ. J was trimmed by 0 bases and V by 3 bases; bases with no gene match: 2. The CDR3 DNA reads TGTGCCAGCAGCTTGAGGGGGCTCTCTGGGGCCAACGTCCTGACTTTC. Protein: CASSLRGLSGANVLTF.

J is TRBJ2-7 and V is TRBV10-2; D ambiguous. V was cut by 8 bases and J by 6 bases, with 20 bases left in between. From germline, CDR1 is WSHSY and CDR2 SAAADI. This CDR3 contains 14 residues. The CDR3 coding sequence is TGCGCCAGCTATAAAAGTGAGGTCCCCCGCGAGCAGTACTTC. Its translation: CASYKSEVPREQYF.

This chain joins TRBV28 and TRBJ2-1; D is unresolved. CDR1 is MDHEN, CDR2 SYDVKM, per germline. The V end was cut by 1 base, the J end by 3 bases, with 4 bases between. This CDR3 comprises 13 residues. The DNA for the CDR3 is TGTGCCAGCAGTTTATTTATCTACAATGAGCAGTTCTTC. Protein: CASSLFIYNEQFF.

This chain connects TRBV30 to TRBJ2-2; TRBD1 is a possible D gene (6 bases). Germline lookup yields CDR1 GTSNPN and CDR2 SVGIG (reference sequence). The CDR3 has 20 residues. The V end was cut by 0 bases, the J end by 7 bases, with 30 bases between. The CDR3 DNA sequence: TGTGCCTGGAGTGTGGGGGTCACAGGGCCCGGCAGGATATTTGGCGGGGAGCTGTTTTTT. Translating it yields CAWSVGVTGPGRIFGGELFF.

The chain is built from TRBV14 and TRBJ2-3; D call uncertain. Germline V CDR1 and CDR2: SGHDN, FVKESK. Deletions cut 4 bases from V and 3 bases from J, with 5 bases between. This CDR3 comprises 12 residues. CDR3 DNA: TGTGCCAGCAGCCGATTAACAGATACGCAGTATTTT. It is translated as CASSRLTDTQYF.

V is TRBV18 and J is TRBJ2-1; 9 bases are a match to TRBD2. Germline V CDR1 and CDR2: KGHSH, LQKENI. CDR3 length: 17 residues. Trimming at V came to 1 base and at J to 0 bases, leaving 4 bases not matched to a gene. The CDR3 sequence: CASSPLKREASYNEQFF. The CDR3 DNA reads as TGTGCCAGCTCACCACTTAAGCGGGAGGCCTCCTACAATGAGCAGTTCTTC.

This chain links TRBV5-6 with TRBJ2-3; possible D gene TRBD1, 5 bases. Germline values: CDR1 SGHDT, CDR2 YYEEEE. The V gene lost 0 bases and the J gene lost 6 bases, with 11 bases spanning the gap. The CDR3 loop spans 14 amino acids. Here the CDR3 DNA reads TGTGCCAGCAGCTTGGGAGTAGGGGCCGATACGCAGTATTTT. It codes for CASSLGVGADTQYF.

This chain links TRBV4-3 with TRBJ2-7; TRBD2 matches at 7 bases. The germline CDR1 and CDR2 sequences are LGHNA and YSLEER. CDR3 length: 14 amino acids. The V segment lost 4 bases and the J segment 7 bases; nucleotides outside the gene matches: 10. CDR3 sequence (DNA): TGCGCCAGCAGCCCGTACAGCGGGGCTTGGGAGCAGTACTTC. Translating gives CASSPYSGAWEQYF.

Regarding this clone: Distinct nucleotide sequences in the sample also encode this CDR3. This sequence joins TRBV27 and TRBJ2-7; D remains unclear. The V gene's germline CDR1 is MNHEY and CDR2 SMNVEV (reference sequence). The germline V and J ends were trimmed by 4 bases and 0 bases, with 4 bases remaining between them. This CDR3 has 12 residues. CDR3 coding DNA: TGTGCCAGCAGTTCGAGCTCCTACGAGCAGTACTTC. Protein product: CASSSSSYEQYF.

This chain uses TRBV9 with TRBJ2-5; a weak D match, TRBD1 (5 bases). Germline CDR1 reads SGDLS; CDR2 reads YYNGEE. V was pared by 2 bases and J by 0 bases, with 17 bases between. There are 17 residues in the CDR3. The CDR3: CASSVGLERQYQETQYF. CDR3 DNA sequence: TGTGCCAGCAGCGTTGGTCTGGAACGACAGTACCAAGAGACCCAGTACTTC.

Here the CDR3 DNA reads TGCGCCAGCTCGTGGTCGGAGAAACAGGGGGAAATTGAGACCCAGTACTTC. This gives the protein CASSWSEKQGEIETQYF. The chain employs TRBV5-1 and TRBJ2-5; 8 bases map to TRBD1. Trimming removed 7 bases from V and 5 bases from J; junction bases left unmatched: 19. The CDR3 contains 17 residues. CDR1 SGHRS and CDR2 YFSETQ come from the germline V gene.

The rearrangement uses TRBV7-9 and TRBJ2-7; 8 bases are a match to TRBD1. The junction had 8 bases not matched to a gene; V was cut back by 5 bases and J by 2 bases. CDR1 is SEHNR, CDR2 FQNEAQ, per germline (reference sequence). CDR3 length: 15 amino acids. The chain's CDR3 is CASSHPDRVTYEQYF. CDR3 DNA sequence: TGTGCCAGCAGCCATCCGGACAGGGTCACCTACGAGCAGTACTTC.

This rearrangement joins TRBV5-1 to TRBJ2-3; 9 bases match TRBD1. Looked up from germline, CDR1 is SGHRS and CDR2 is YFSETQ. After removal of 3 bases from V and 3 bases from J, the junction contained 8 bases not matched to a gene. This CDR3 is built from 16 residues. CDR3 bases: TGCGCCAGCAGCTGGAGGGACAGGGTGTTGACAGATACGCAGTATTTT. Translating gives CASSWRDRVLTDTQYF.

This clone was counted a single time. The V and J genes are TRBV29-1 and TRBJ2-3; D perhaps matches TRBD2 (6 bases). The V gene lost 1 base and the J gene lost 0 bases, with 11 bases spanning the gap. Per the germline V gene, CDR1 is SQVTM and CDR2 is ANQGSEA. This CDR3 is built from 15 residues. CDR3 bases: TGCAGCGTTGAAGGGACTATAACTAGCACAGATACGCAGTATTTT. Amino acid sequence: CSVEGTITSTDTQYF.

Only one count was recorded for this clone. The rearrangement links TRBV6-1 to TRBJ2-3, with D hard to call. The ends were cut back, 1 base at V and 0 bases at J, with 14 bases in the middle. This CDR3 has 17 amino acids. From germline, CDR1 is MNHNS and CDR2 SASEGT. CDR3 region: CASSEDRVPFSTDTQYF. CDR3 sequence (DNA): TGTGCCAGCAGTGAAGATAGAGTTCCGTTTAGCACAGATACGCAGTATTTT.

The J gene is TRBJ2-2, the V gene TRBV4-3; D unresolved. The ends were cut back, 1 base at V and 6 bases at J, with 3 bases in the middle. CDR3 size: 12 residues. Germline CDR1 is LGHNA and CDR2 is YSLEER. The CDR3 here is CASSQVSGELFF. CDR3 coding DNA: TGCGCCAGCAGCCAAGTGTCCGGGGAGCTGTTTTTT.

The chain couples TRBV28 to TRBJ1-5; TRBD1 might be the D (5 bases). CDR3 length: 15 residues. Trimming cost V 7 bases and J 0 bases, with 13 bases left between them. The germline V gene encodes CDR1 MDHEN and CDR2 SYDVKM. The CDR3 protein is CASTFGGGSNQPQHF. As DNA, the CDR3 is TGTGCCAGCACCTTCGGGGGGGGTAGCAATCAGCCCCAGCATTTT.